This T cell receptor beta chain was recovered during a study of spatial heterogeneity in lung cancer. Turning to the study itself: Donation came from around 72 patients with untreated early-stage non-small cell lung cancer. At a median of about 26 months after resection, follow-up PBMC samples were sequenced when available. Each distinct TCR and UMI combination averaged more than ten appearances in raw reads.

Time point of the sample: blood at routine non-recurrence follow-up after resection. Sequencing covered unsorted whole RNA taken from tumor, nontumor lung or frozen PBMC. This clonotype appeared many times. Every cDNA TCR molecule received its own unique molecular identifier. TCRdb ran MiXCR on the 5' RACE reads and lists one entry per CDR3 protein. The sample lists fewer than 30,000 distinct CDR3 sequences, around 5.9% occurring once. Between the trimmed V and J ends, which lost 2 bases and 1 base, there was a span of 3 bases. The CDR3 has 13 residues. Germline V gene data show CDR1 as MNHNY and CDR2 as SVGAGI (reference sequence).

The genes are TRBV6-6 and TRBJ1-5; D not certain. Sequenced material: PBMCs, taken at follow-up. The receptor was isolated from a male donor with early-stage non-small cell lung cancer. The CDR3 sequence: CASSYKSNQPQHF. The CDR3 bases are TGTGCCAGCAGTTACAAGAGCAATCAGCCCCAGCATTTT.